Following are 32 T cell receptor beta chains from one sample sequenced in a study of response to subunit inactivated influenza vaccine. From the RT-PCR reads, TCRdb called clonotypes with MiXCR, one entry per CDR3 protein. The profile covers just over 300,000 distinct CDR3 sequences, with roughly 22% appearing a single time and 10% taken by the ten largest. Specimen: PBMCs from blood, collected about 19 months after vaccination. All receptors come from a man between 50 and 69 years old who received an inactivated influenza vaccine.

The rearrangement links TRBV10-3 to TRBJ2-6; 7 bases are shared with TRBD2. Germline CDR1 is ENHRY and CDR2 is SYGVKD. This CDR3 is built from 15 residues. V lost 10 bases and J lost 0; bases outside the gene matches: 6. This chain's CDR3 is CATGGGSSGANVLTF. The CDR3 nucleotides read TGTGCCACCGGGGGAGGGAGCTCTGGGGCCAACGTCCTGACTTTC.

Comments on this clonotype: This may be a read error: a much more frequent sequence differs by one nucleotide. This sequence joins TRBV3-1 and TRBJ2-7; D remains ambiguous. The CDR3 has 11 amino acids. Germline values: CDR1 LGHDT, CDR2 YNNKEL (reference sequence). Trimming cost V 4 bases and J 2 bases, with 3 bases left between them. As DNA, the CDR3 is TGTGCCAGCAGCCGGGCCTACGAGCAGTACTTC. Translation gives CASSRAYEQYF.

This clonotype was observed at least ten times. The gene calls are TRBV6-5 and TRBJ2-1, with TRBD2 matching 9 bases. Germline loops: CDR1 MNHEY, CDR2 SVGAGI. V shed 6 bases and J 5 bases; nucleotides not matched to a gene: 8. This CDR3 spans 15 amino acids. CDR3 nucleotides: TGTGCCAGCAGCCACGGGACTAGCCTCAACAATGAGCAGTTCTTC. Amino acid sequence: CASSHGTSLNNEQFF.

V gene TRBV20-1 combines with J gene TRBJ2-1, with 14 bases fitting TRBD2. The V and J ends lost 3 bases and 3 bases, in that order; junction bases with no gene match: 4. The CDR3 runs to 16 residues. Germline V gene data show CDR1 as DFQATT and CDR2 as SNEGSKA (reference sequence). The CDR3 DNA follows: TGCAGTGCTAGGGGACTAGCGGGAGTGAACTACAATGAGCAGTTCTTC. Its translation is CSARGLAGVNYNEQFF.

In this sample, this clonotype turned up a few times. The rearrangement uses TRBV25-1 and TRBJ2-2; 9 positions match TRBD1. Unmatched junction bases numbered 2, after V lost 3 bases and J lost 0 bases. The CDR3 spans 16 residues. CDR1 MGHDK and CDR2 SYGVNS come from the germline V gene. CDR3 in amino acids: CASSDWDRANTGELFF. CDR3 bases: TGTGCCAGCAGTGATTGGGACAGGGCGAACACCGGGGAGCTGTTTTTT.

This clonotype has more than one count but fewer than ten. CDR3 in amino acids: CASSEGFGTDTQYF. The CDR3 DNA reads TGTGCCAGCAGCGAAGGATTCGGCACAGATACGCAGTATTTT. The chain combines TRBV11-2 with TRBJ2-3; no definite D call. The CDR3 length is 14 residues. The V end was cut by 5 bases, the J end by 1 base, with 10 bases between. Germline assignment: CDR1 SGHAT and CDR2 FQNNGV.

This clonotype was picked up many times. The chain has TRBV28 and TRBJ1-5, with D perhaps TRBD1 (6 bases). The germline CDR1 and CDR2 sequences are MDHEN and SYDVKM. Trimming took 6 bases from V and 4 from J, leaving 16 bases between them. The CDR3 totals 15 residues. The CDR3 sequence is CASSREGVENQPQHF. The DNA for the CDR3 is TGTGCCAGCAGCCGCGAGGGGGTAGAAAATCAGCCCCAGCATTTT.

For this clonotype: It is unclear where the CDR3 begins or ends on the DNA, so no DNA is shown, and the CDR3 is as TCRdb lists it. This rearrangement joins TRBV28 to TRBJ1-4. Germline V CDR1 and CDR2: MDHEN, SYDVKM. The CDR3 is made up of 16 amino acids, end residues included. The chain's CDR3 is CASSSSGTLVNEKLFF.

This clonotype was seen a handful of times. The rearrangement links TRBV5-8 to TRBJ1-5; D is possibly TRBD1 (5 bases). Trimming took 4 bases from V and 0 from J, leaving 11 bases between them. The CDR3 extends over 15 amino acids. In germline, CDR1 is SGHTS, CDR2 YDEGEE. The CDR3 spells CASSPTDYSNQPQHF. The CDR3 DNA reads TGTGCCAGCAGCCCGACAGATTATAGCAATCAGCCCCAGCATTTT.

This chain uses TRBV6-5 with TRBJ2-5; 8 bases map to TRBD1. V shed 6 bases and J 5 bases; nucleotides not matched to a gene: 11. Germline assignment: CDR1 MNHEY and CDR2 SVGAGI. The CDR3 is 15 amino acids. The CDR3 nucleotides read TGTGCCAGCAGAGACTCTACAGGGGGTTATGAGACCCAGTACTTC. Protein product: CASRDSTGGYETQYF.

This clonotype was recorded a few times. This chain links TRBV7-2 with TRBJ1-3, with D unclear. Germline CDR1 is SGHTA and CDR2 is FQGNSA. The CDR3 runs to 17 residues. V was clipped by 1 base and J by 0 bases, with 13 bases between them. As DNA, the CDR3 is TGTGCCAGCAGCTTAGTGGAGGTTCAAAGCTCTGGAAACACCATATATTTT. This sequence encodes CASSLVEVQSSGNTIYF.

CDR3 loop: CASSLQGMGTNEKLFF. The CDR3 nucleotides are TGCGCCAGCAGCCTACAGGGAATGGGAACTAATGAAAAACTGTTTTTT. The chain is built from TRBV5-1 and TRBJ1-4; possibly TRBD1 for D (6 bases). The germline V gene encodes CDR1 SGHRS and CDR2 YFSETQ. The CDR3 loop spans 16 amino acids. V gave up 4 bases and J gave up 1 base, with 14 bases separating them. Supplemented by reference TRBV5-1 and TRBJ1-4, the full variable domain reads KAGVTQTPRYLIKTRGQQVTLSCSPISGHRSVSWYQQTPGQGLQFLFEYFSETQRNKGNFPGRFSGRQFSNSRSEMNVSTLELGDSALYLCASSLQGMGTNEKLFFGSGTQLSVL.

This chain connects TRBV4-2 to TRBJ2-5; tentative D call: TRBD1 (6 bases). V lost 1 base to trimming and J lost 5 bases, with 14 bases between them. In germline, CDR1 is LGHNA, CDR2 YNFKEQ. The CDR3 runs 15 residues. CDR3 in amino acids: CASSQGPGEWETQYF. As DNA, the CDR3 is TGTGCCAGCAGCCAAGGGCCAGGGGAGTGGGAGACCCAGTACTTC.

The genes are TRBV20-1 and TRBJ2-4, with TRBD2 matching 8 bases. This CDR3 has 15 amino acids. Germline CDR1 DFQATT, CDR2 SNEGSKA (reference sequence). V was clipped by 3 bases and J by 0 bases; unmatched bases: 4. Here the CDR3 reads CSASLAGGAKNIQYF. Written as DNA, the CDR3 is TGCAGTGCTAGTTTGGCGGGAGGAGCCAAAAACATTCAGTACTTC.

The rearrangement links TRBV10-3 to TRBJ2-7; 8 positions agree with TRBD2. The CDR3 loop spans 16 amino acids. Germline assignment: CDR1 ENHRY and CDR2 SYGVKD. The V and J ends lost 5 bases and 0 bases, in that order; junction bases with no gene match: 9. As DNA, the CDR3 is TGTGCCATCAGTCCGGGGGGGCTAGCAACCTCCTACGAGCAGTACTTC. This codes for CAISPGGLATSYEQYF.

In this sample, this clonotype turned up many times. This chain joins TRBV7-2 and TRBJ1-5, with TRBD1 matching over 8 bases. The germline CDR1 and CDR2 sequences are SGHTA and FQGNSA. The CDR3 sequence is 14 residues long. V was pared by 5 bases and J by 8 bases, with 8 bases of the junction left unmatched. The CDR3 DNA reads as TGTGCCAGCAGCCTCAGGGGGCTCATGGAGCCCCAGCATTTT. As protein: CASSLRGLMEPQHF.

This chain joins TRBV29-1 and TRBJ2-2; 7 bases fit TRBD1. The V gene end was trimmed by 6 bases and the J gene end by 5 bases; junction bases not matched to a gene: 9. The length of the CDR3 is 14 residues. From germline, CDR1 is SQVTM and CDR2 ANQGSEA. For the CDR3, the DNA is TGCAGCGTCACTACAGGGGTTGGAACCGGGGAGCTGTTTTTT. This translates into CSVTTGVGTGELFF.

The rearrangement uses TRBV29-1 and TRBJ2-1; tentatively, D is TRBD1 (6 bases). Germline V gives CDR1 SQVTM, CDR2 ANQGSEA. This CDR3 spans 13 amino acids. The V end was cut by 7 bases, the J end by 8 bases, with 18 bases between. The CDR3 spells CSAPLQGFDEQFF. In DNA, the CDR3 is TGCAGCGCCCCACTACAGGGCTTCGATGAGCAGTTCTTC.

At least ten counts were recorded for this clonotype. The chain recombines TRBV9 with TRBJ1-1; a weak D match, TRBD1 (6 bases). Trimming took off 4 bases at V and 1 base at J, with 11 bases between the two ends. The CDR3 length is 14 residues. The germline V gene encodes CDR1 SGDLS and CDR2 YYNGEE. The CDR3 protein is CASSPGHPNTEAFF. The CDR3 region has the DNA TGTGCCAGCAGCCCGGGACACCCGAACACTGAAGCTTTCTTT.

This clonotype turned up a few times. This chain connects TRBV2 to TRBJ1-1; 7 bases agree with TRBD1. The CDR3 is made up of 14 amino acids. Per germline, CDR1 SNHLY and CDR2 FYNNEI. DNA for the CDR3: TGTGCAGGAGCGGCAGGGGCAGGGGGTACTGAAGCTTTCTTT. Residues: CAGAAGAGGTEAFF.

The CDR3 DNA follows: TGTGCCAGCAGCCCTGTTTGGGGTGACACTGAAGCTTTCTTT. It yields the protein CASSPVWGDTEAFF. The chain employs TRBV9 and TRBJ1-1; D ambiguous. The CDR3 runs to 14 residues. Germline V gene sequence: CDR1 SGDLS, CDR2 YYNGEE. Trimming stripped 4 bases from V and 3 bases from J, with 13 bases between.

This chain joins TRBV19 and TRBJ1-1; D is unclear. In germline, CDR1 is LNHDA, CDR2 SQIVND (reference sequence). Trimming cost V 6 bases and J 0 bases, with 14 bases left between them. The CDR3 totals 15 residues. DNA of the CDR3: TGTGCCAGTAGACTGAAGACTCTCATGAACACTGAAGCTTTCTTT. Encoded protein: CASRLKTLMNTEAFF.

The table lists this clonotype with a few counts. In DNA form, the CDR3 reads TGCAGTGCTATAGATGAGGAGACCCAGTACTTC. This codes for CSAIDEETQYF. The chain recombines TRBV20-1 with TRBJ2-5; D uncertain. Trimming took off 4 bases at V and 5 bases at J, with 8 bases between the two ends. Germline loops: CDR1 DFQATT, CDR2 SNEGSKA (reference sequence). This CDR3 has 11 amino acids.

This chain's CDR3 is CASSQDVAFNYGYTF. The CDR3 DNA is TGTGCCAGCAGCCAAGACGTCGCGTTTAACTATGGCTACACCTTC. This rearrangement joins TRBV4-2 to TRBJ1-2; D is unclear. CDR1 is LGHNA, CDR2 YNFKEQ, per germline. Trimming pared 0 bases from V and 1 base from J, leaving 9 bases between. CDR3 length: 15 amino acids.

The chain combines TRBV28 with TRBJ1-5, with no clear D. The V end lost 1 base, the J end lost 0 bases, and 7 bases lay between the germline ends. The germline CDR1 and CDR2 sequences are MDHEN and SYDVKM. The CDR3 has 15 residues. CDR3 region: CASSLLFYSNQPQHF. The CDR3 nucleotides are TGTGCCAGCAGTTTATTATTCTATAGCAATCAGCCCCAGCATTTT.

This clonotype was seen a few times. The chain uses TRBV3-1 and TRBJ1-2; tentative D call: TRBD1 (6 bases). V lost 0 bases and J lost 8, with 16 bases in between. The germline V gene has CDR1 LGHDT and CDR2 YNNKEL (reference sequence). The CDR3 has 15 residues. Written as DNA, the CDR3 is TGTGCCAGCAGCCAAGATTTTCGGGGGCTGGGAGGCTACACCTTC. Its translation: CASSQDFRGLGGYTF. The whole variable domain, remainder taken from reference TRBV3-1 and TRBJ1-2, is DTAVSQTPKYLVTQMGNDKSIKCEQNLGHDTMYWYKQDSKKFLKIMFSYNNKELIINETVPNRFSPKSPDKAHLNLHINSLELGDSAVYFCASSQDFRGLGGYTFGSGTRLTVV.

The rearrangement joins TRBV6-1 to TRBJ1-2; 8 bases fit TRBD1. J lost 7 bases, V lost 2 bases, and 12 bases had no gene match. There are 16 residues in the CDR3. The germline CDR1 and CDR2 sequences are MNHNS and SASEGT. CDR3 coding DNA: TGTGCCAGCAGTGAAAGGGGTGGACAGGGTACTTCTGGCTACACCTTC. Translating gives CASSERGGQGTSGYTF.

V gene TRBV20-1 combines with J gene TRBJ1-2; perhaps TRBD1 as D (5 bases). The length of the CDR3 is 11 residues. V gave up 0 bases and J gave up 10 bases, with 9 bases separating them. Germline lookup yields CDR1 DFQATT and CDR2 SNEGSKA (reference sequence). The CDR3 region is CSARDRGDYTF. CDR3 sequence (DNA): TGCAGTGCTAGAGATCGGGGGGACTACACCTTC.

This clonotype turned up a few times. The rearrangement links TRBV5-5 to TRBJ2-3; no reliable D call. Trimming took off 0 bases at V and 0 bases at J, with 8 bases between the two ends. CDR3 length equals 15 residues. CDR1 is SGHKS, CDR2 YYEKEE, per germline (reference sequence). DNA for the CDR3: TGTGCCAGCAGCTTGGAAGGGTTTAGCACAGATACGCAGTATTTT. It is translated as CASSLEGFSTDTQYF.

The chain couples TRBV20-1 to TRBJ1-2; no clear D gene. The CDR3 length is 11 residues. The germline V gene has CDR1 DFQATT and CDR2 SNEGSKA (reference sequence). Trimming took off 5 bases at V and 8 bases at J, with 12 bases between the two ends. The CDR3 protein is CSAYPPGGYTF. The DNA for the CDR3 is TGCAGTGCTTACCCCCCGGGGGGCTACACCTTC.

The genes are TRBV28 and TRBJ1-2, with 7 bases identical to TRBD1. The CDR3 is 12 amino acids. From germline, CDR1 is MDHEN and CDR2 SYDVKM. V lost 5 bases and J lost 8; bases outside the gene matches: 5. CDR3 sequence (DNA): TGTGCCAGCAGTATACAGGGGAGCGGCTACACCTTC. This sequence encodes CASSIQGSGYTF.

The V gene is TRBV6-5, the J gene TRBJ2-7; 7 nucleotides line up with TRBD2. Trimming took 3 bases from V and 2 from J; bases not matched to a gene: 4. The V gene's germline CDR1 is MNHEY and CDR2 SVGAGI. The CDR3 is made up of 14 amino acids. The CDR3 coding sequence is TGTGCCAGCAGTTATTGGCTAGCGGCCTACGAGCAGTACTTC. Amino acid sequence: CASSYWLAAYEQYF.